This TCR beta chain was obtained from a study of cytomegalovirus exposure and HLA in healthy donors. PCR employed 60 Vbeta and 13 Jbeta primers. Measured with immunoSEQ multiplex PCR; TCRdb has only the in-frame clones, and not every one. The sample lists about 150,000 clones, around nine tenths occurring once. Germline V lookup: CDR1 MNHEY, CDR2 SMNVEV (reference sequence). The ends were cut back, 4 bases at V and 0 bases at J, with 7 bases in the middle. CDR3 length: 15 amino acids. The chain recombines TRBV27 with TRBJ2-6, with D hard to call. This sequence was found in a woman aged 18-30 years in good health and CMV-seronegative. The sequenced sample was PBMCs. The CDR3 DNA sequence: TGTGCCAGCAGTTCCCCTTCCTCTGGGGCCAACGTCCTGACTTTC. Encoded protein: CASSSPSSGANVLTF.